This T cell receptor (beta chain) was profiled in a study of blood T cell repertoires in COVID-19 (dated by TCRdb to the early 2020s). The study in broad terms: Samples from collaborators originated in the United States, Italy and Spain and spanned both the acute and convalescent phases of COVID-19. Samples came from the ongoing ImmuneRACE study (first 160 participants) plus 1,254 subjects from 6 global collaborators. Deeply sampled blood TCRbeta repertoires from subjects exposed to, actively infected with, or recovered from COVID-19 were included in the dataset. The repertoires were made available in a free public database intended to serve as a resource for research on the immune response to SARS-CoV-2. The material from the prospective study consisted of cDNA or gDNA derived from T cells, B-cell-depleted T cells, or PBMCs. Where available, HLA class I and class II types were taken from metadata supplied by the sample provider and were not determined by assay-based typing. Nearly every sample came with metadata listing a de-identified subject ID, COVID-19 status, age in years and sex.

This clone was counted only a few times. Its antigen specificity is not known. No much larger clonotype is one base removed from it; base qualities were not supplied. Beyond this particular receptor, the publication reports: Clinical and demographic metadata were provided uncurated, with the amount varying by source and participant.

TCRbeta CDR3 regions were amplified from genomic DNA by means of the immunoSEQ Assay, a bias-controlled multiplex PCR. The authors' pipeline ran thus. The number of nucleated cells in each sample was estimated from the amplification of reference gene primers within the assay. Sequence reads were collapsed and filtered to measure the absolute abundance of every unique TCRbeta CDR3 rearrangement. Productive Simpson clonality was computed per sample as the square root of Simpson's diversity index over productive rearrangements. TCRdb stores this immuneACCESS table with in-frame sequences only. Part of the clones is absent; in the studies checked, under half of the shortfall reflects unresolved V genes, and no reason is known for the rest. From that table come the V and J calls and clone size; the DNA was used to work out D and trimming. The sample data list about 260,000 clones, and 80% to 90% of these were observed just once. The leading ten clones occupy roughly 10% of the sample.

The germline V gene encodes CDR1 MNHNY and CDR2 SVGAGI (reference sequence). Trimming costs V 6 bases and J 6 bases, and their ends lie 6 bases apart. The CDR3 numbers 12 residues from cysteine through phenylalanine. Left in the record is the CDR3 DNA by itself, 36 bases read in frame from the first base. At one collaborating source in Seattle, patients were enrolled during active infection and were followed longitudinally through the course of disease. The collaborating institutions used their own protocols to collect whole blood in K2EDTA tubes. For TCRbeta analysis, collaborators shipped samples as frozen whole blood, isolated PBMCs, or DNA extracted from either of those sample types.

This chain joins TRBV6-6 to TRBJ1-6; there is no confident call for the D gene. The source of this sequence is a woman in her 70s with COVID-19, enrolled during active disease. Sequenced sample: peripheral blood. The CDR3 reads CASSFVNSPLHF. In nucleotide form, the sequence is TGTGCCAGCAGCTTCGTTAATTCACCCCTCCACTTT.